These 16 T cell receptor beta chains were sequenced from one sample in a study of blood T cell repertoires in COVID-19 (dated by TCRdb to about 2020). The library was obtained by the immunoSEQ multiplex PCR assay. TCRdb mirrors the immuneACCESS table, restricted to in-frame sequences. Some clones are absent from its copies; in checked studies, under half trace to an unresolved V gene, and the reason for the others is unknown. The sample includes some 350,000 clones, with under 95% observed a single time. The ten largest clones represent less than 3.5% of the sample. The material sequenced was peripheral blood. The receptors here all came from a woman between 18 and 29 years old who had recovered from COVID-19.

The chain has TRBV19 and TRBJ2-7, with 7 bases lining up with TRBD1. CDR1 and CDR2 (germline): LNHDA, SQIVND (reference sequence). Trimming cost V 2 bases and J 2 bases; bases outside gene matches: 6. The CDR3 spans 15 residues. The CDR3 coding sequence is TGTGCCAGTAGTATAAGTCGAGGGGGCGCCTACGAGCAGTACGTC. This codes for CASSISRGGAYEQYV.

V and J are TRBV7-6 and TRBJ2-1; 9 nucleotides align to TRBD2. The CDR3 sequence is 16 residues long. Germline V gene lookup returns CDR1 SGHVS and CDR2 FNYEAQ. V lost 1 base and J lost 7; bases outside the gene matches: 8. CDR3 nucleotide sequence: TGTGCCAGCAGCTTAGAACTAGCGGGCATGGGGAATGAGCAGTTCTTC. It translates to CASSLELAGMGNEQFF.

V is TRBV7-7 and J is TRBJ2-5; 8 positions match TRBD2. This CDR3 is built from 14 residues. Per the germline V gene, CDR1 is SSHAT and CDR2 is FNYEAQ (reference sequence). V was clipped by 1 base and J by 4 bases; unmatched bases: 2. The CDR3 here is CASSLGTSLETQYF. The CDR3 DNA follows: TGTGCCAGCAGCTTAGGGACTAGCCTAGAGACCCAGTACTTC.

The chain recombines TRBV7-2 with TRBJ1-5; TRBD1 matches 11 bases. Trimming cost V 5 bases and J 1 base; bases outside gene matches: 10. Germline assignment: CDR1 SGHTA and CDR2 FQGNSA. The CDR3 sequence is 18 residues long. The CDR3 nucleotides are TGTGCCAGCAGCGGACGGGACAGGGGGGGTTGGAGCAATCAGCCCCAGCATTTT. This encodes CASSGRDRGGWSNQPQHF.

CDR3 coding DNA: TGTGCCAGCTCACCACCGAGATCCCGGGACTCAAAGACCCAGTACTTC. Protein sequence: CASSPPRSRDSKTQYF. The genes are TRBV18 and TRBJ2-5, with D possibly TRBD2 on 6 matching bases. The CDR3 loop spans 16 amino acids. The V gene lost 0 bases and the J gene lost 6 bases, with 17 bases spanning the gap. Germline CDR1 is KGHSH and CDR2 is LQKENI.

The chain is built from TRBV19 and TRBJ1-4; 7 nucleotides agree with TRBD1. The CDR3 has 14 residues. J gave up 8 bases and V 3 bases, and 6 bases lay outside the gene matches. CDR1 and CDR2 (germline): LNHDA, SQIVND (reference sequence). The CDR3 nucleotides are TGTGCCAGTAGTATCGGACAGGCGGGCGAAAAACTGTTTTTT. Amino acids: CASSIGQAGEKLFF.

The J gene is TRBJ2-3, the V gene TRBV30; no clear D. Germline assignment: CDR1 GTSNPN and CDR2 SVGIG (reference sequence). The CDR3 sequence is 13 residues long. Trimming took off 3 bases at V and 4 bases at J, with 11 bases between the two ends. The CDR3 sequence is CAWSVEPPDTQYF. Written as DNA, the CDR3 is TGTGCCTGGAGCGTAGAACCCCCAGATACGCAGTATTTT.

A few counts support this clone. The chain couples TRBV2 to TRBJ2-1; no firm D call. The germline CDR1 and CDR2 sequences are SNHLY and FYNNEI. CDR3 size: 13 residues. Trimming took off 4 bases at V and 6 bases at J, with 10 bases between the two ends. The CDR3 sequence: CASSVLLGNEQFF. CDR3 nucleotides: TGTGCCAGCAGTGTACTGCTTGGCAATGAGCAGTTCTTC.

This chain links TRBV9 with TRBJ1-1, with D hard to call. This CDR3 has 14 residues. The V end lost 4 bases, the J end lost 1 base, and 11 bases lay between the germline ends. Per the germline V gene, CDR1 is SGDLS and CDR2 is YYNGEE. The CDR3 region has the DNA TGTGCCAGCAGCCTCGGGGAGAGGAACACTGAAGCTTTCTTT. Amino acid sequence: CASSLGERNTEAFF. Full variable domain (outside the CDR3, taken from reference TRBV9 and TRBJ1-1): DSGVTQTPKHLITATGQRVTLRCSPRSGDLSVYWYQQSLDQGLQFLIQYYNGEERAKGNILERFSAQQFPDLHSELNLSSLELGDSALYFCASSLGERNTEAFFGQGTRLTVV.

This chain connects TRBV21-1 to TRBJ2-5; the table calls TRBD1, which could not be checked here. TRBV21-1 is a documented pseudogene. This CDR3 comprises 15 residues. The CDR3 nucleotides read TGTGCCAGCAGCCGACAGGGGGAACACCAAGAGACCCAGTACTTC. Translated, it gives CASSRQGEHQETQYF.

The chain has TRBV6-2 or TRBV6-3 and TRBJ2-4; 9 bases align to TRBD2. Germline V gene sequence: CDR1 MNHEY, CDR2 SVGEGT. The CDR3 loop spans 16 amino acids. J lost 3 bases, V lost 3 bases, and 6 bases had no gene match. CDR3: CASSYSLREGKNIQYF. CDR3 nucleotide sequence: TGTGCCAGCAGTTATTCGTTGCGGGAGGGCAAAAACATTCAGTACTTC.

This clone was recorded once. The chain combines TRBV7-2 with TRBJ1-4; a possible D gene is TRBD1 (6 bases). V was cut by 1 base and J by 0 bases, with 9 bases left in between. The CDR3 totals 16 residues. Germline CDR1 reads SGHTA; CDR2 reads FQGNSA. CDR3 sequence: CASSLGDIATNEKLFF. DNA for the CDR3: TGTGCCAGCAGCTTAGGGGACATTGCAACTAATGAAAAACTGTTTTTT. Looking up the rest from reference TRBV7-2 and TRBJ1-4 gives the full variable domain: GAGVSQSPSNKVTEKGKDVELRCDPISGHTALYWYRQSLGQGLEFLIYFQGNSAPDKSGLPSDRFSAERTGGSVSTLTIQRTQQEDSAVYLCASSLGDIATNEKLFFGSGTQLSVL.

This chain uses TRBV6-5 with TRBJ1-1; TRBD1 might be the D (5 bases). Trimming removed 6 bases at V and 1 base at J, with 12 bases between. Germline CDR1 is MNHEY and CDR2 is SVGAGI. The length of the CDR3 is 14 residues. CDR3 in DNA: TGTGCCAGCAGGCCCCGGGGGGGGAACACTGAAGCTTTCTTT. It encodes CASRPRGGNTEAFF.

The gene calls are TRBV7-9 and TRBJ1-1; 9 bases align to TRBD1. Trimming cost V 6 bases and J 2 bases; bases outside gene matches: 7. This CDR3 contains 15 residues. Germline lookup yields CDR1 SEHNR and CDR2 FQNEAQ (reference sequence). CDR3 sequence: CASRRQGDGNTEAFF. The CDR3 DNA sequence: TGTGCCAGCAGACGACAGGGGGACGGAAACACTGAAGCTTTCTTT. The whole variable domain, filled in from reference TRBV7-9 and TRBJ1-1, reads DTGVSQNPRHKITKRGQNVTFRCDPISEHNRLYWYRQTLGQGPEFLTYFQNEAQLEKSRLLSDRFSAERPKGSFSTLEIQRTEQGDSAMYLCASRRQGDGNTEAFFGQGTRLTVV.

This chain uses TRBV6-5 with TRBJ2-3; D uncertain. Germline CDR1 MNHEY, CDR2 SVGAGI. V was trimmed by 5 bases and J by 6 bases, leaving 6 bases between them. The CDR3 spans 11 residues. CDR3 protein: CASSTADTQYF. Here the CDR3 DNA reads TGTGCCAGCAGTACTGCGGATACGCAGTATTTT.

The chain carries TRBV6-5 and TRBJ1-2; D is unclear. The V and J ends lost 4 bases and 4 bases respectively, with 13 bases between them. The CDR3 is made up of 14 amino acids. Germline V lookup: CDR1 MNHEY, CDR2 SVGAGI. CDR3 nucleotides: TGTGCCAGCAGTTTCGACTTAGCGGCCTATGGCTACACCTTC. This gives the protein CASSFDLAAYGYTF.